This T cell receptor beta chain was observed in a study of cytomegalovirus exposure and HLA in healthy donors. The primer mix had 60 Vbeta and 13 Jbeta primers. Profiled with immunoSEQ multiplex PCR; TCRdb holds only in-frame clones, not every one. The sample has around 67,000 clones; about four fifths are singletons. Germline lookup yields CDR1 MNHEY and CDR2 SVGAGI. The CDR3 is 13 residues long. Trimming shortened V by 7 bases and J by 8 bases, and 17 bases separated the two germline ends. Sequencing was done on a sample of PBMCs. This TCR came from a young man in good health and CMV-seropositive. The rearrangement links TRBV6-5 to TRBJ1-2, with a weak D call TRBD1 (6 bases). The CDR3 bases are TGTGCCAGCACTCCTCGGGGGGCACGAGGCTACACCTTC. Its translation: CASTPRGARGYTF.